Below, 4 T cell receptor beta chains from the same sample are listed, as sequenced in a study of blood T cell repertoires in COVID-19. TCRdb's copy holds only in-frame clones and misses some; the assay was immunoSEQ multiplex PCR. This sample has roughly 30,000 clones, with about two thirds found just once. Sequencing input: peripheral blood. The receptors stem from a human donor in a cohort sampled during active COVID-19.

J is TRBJ1-2 and V is TRBV19; 10 bases are shared with TRBD1. In germline, CDR1 is LNHDA, CDR2 SQIVND (reference sequence). The CDR3 is made up of 14 amino acids. Trimming cost V 3 bases and J 2 bases; bases outside gene matches: 0. This CDR3 is CASSMGQGNYGYTF. As DNA, the CDR3 is TGTGCCAGTAGTATGGGACAGGGGAACTATGGCTACACCTTC.

The chain joins TRBV27 to TRBJ1-6; 7 bases line up with TRBD1. The germline V gene encodes CDR1 MNHEY and CDR2 SMNVEV (reference sequence). The CDR3 loop spans 15 amino acids. The ends lost 7 bases at V and 6 bases at J; junction bases unmatched: 9. The CDR3 DNA follows: TGTGCCAGCACAACCTCGACAGGGTCTAATTCACCCCTCCACTTT. Translated, it gives CASTTSTGSNSPLHF.

This clone qualifies as medium-sized. The chain has TRBV28 and TRBJ2-7, with 9 bases lining up with TRBD1. This CDR3 has 13 residues. CDR1 is MDHEN, CDR2 SYDVKM, per germline. The V segment lost 6 bases and the J segment 4 bases; nucleotides outside the gene matches: 4. In DNA form, the CDR3 reads TGTGCCAGCAGCCCGGGACAGGGTTACGAGCAGTACTTC. It specifies CASSPGQGYEQYF.

The chain links TRBV7-8 to TRBJ2-3, with D maybe TRBD1 (6 bases). This CDR3 is built from 18 residues. V gave up 1 base and J gave up 3 bases, with 20 bases separating them. Germline V CDR1 and CDR2: SGHVS, FQNEAQ. As DNA, the CDR3 is TGTGCCAGCAGCTTAGAGGCTAGCTTAATAGGGGGAACAGATACGCAGTATTTT. Its protein is CASSLEASLIGGTDTQYF.